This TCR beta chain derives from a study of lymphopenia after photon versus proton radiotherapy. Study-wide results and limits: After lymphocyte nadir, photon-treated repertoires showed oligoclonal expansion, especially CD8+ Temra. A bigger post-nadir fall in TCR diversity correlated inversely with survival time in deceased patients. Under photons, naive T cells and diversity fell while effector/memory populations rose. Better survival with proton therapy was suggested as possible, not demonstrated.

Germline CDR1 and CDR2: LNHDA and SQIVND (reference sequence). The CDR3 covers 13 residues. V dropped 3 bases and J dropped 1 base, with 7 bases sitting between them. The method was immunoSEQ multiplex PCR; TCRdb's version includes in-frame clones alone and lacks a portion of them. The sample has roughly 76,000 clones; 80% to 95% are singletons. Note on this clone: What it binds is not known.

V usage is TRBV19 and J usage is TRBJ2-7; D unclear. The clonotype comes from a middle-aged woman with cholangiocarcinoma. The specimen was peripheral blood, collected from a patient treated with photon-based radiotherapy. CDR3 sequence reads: CASSIGISYEQYF. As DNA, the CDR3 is TGTGCCAGTAGTATTGGGATTTCCTACGAGCAGTACTTC.